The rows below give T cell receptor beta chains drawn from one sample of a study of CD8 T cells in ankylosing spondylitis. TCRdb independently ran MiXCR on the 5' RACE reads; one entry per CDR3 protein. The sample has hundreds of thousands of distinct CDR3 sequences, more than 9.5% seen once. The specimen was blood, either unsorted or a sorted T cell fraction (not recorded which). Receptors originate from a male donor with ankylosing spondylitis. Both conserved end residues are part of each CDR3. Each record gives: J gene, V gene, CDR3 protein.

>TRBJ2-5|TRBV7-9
CASSLAVWTQYF
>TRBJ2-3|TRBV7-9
CASCRAAGLGRDTQYF
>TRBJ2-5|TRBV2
CASSERSARFETQYF
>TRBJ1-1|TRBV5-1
CAANSDGNTEAFF
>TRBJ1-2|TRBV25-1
CASSEWSRGYTF
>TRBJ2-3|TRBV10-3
CAIRGQGRDTQYF
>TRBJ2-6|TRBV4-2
CASSQAAGSGANVLTF
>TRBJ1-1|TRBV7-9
CASSLAQSFEAFF
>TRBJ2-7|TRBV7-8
CASSLGPDFSYEQYF
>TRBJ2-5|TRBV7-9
CASSPRDSLIQETQYF
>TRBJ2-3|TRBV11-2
CASSLTYLAGVGTDTQYF
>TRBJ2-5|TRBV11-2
CASSLDGLAGLRETQYF
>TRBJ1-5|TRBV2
CASSQDVSSNQPQHF
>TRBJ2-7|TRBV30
CAWTRPGGNYEQYF
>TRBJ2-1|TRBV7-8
CASSFSGGPSYNEQFF
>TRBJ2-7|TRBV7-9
CASSLEAGGYEQYF
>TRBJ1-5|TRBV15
CATSRTVNRDYSNQPQHF
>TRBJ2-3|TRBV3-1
CASSQDIGLAVITDTQYF
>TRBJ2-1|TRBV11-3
CASSQGEGQGYNEQFF
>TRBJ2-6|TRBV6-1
CASWFSGANVRTF
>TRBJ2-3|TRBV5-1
CASSLGIRADTDTQYF
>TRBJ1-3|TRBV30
CAWSRGGNTIYF
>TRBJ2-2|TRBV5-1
CASSAGTGGAGNTGELFF
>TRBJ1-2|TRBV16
CASSQISALYGYTF
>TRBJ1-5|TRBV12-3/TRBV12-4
CASSKGGDGYQPQHF
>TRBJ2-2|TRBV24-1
CATSDLQEHTGELFF
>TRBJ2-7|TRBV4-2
CASSQAASGYEQYF
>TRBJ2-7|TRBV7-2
CASSLVGGGPSYEQYF
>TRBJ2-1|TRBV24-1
CATSDPSGINNEQFF
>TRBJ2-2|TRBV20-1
CSVVRRDTGELFF